The text below deals with one T cell receptor beta chain. Its specificity is not known. These data are taken from a study of graft-versus-host responses after intestinal transplantation. For the study at large: Induction with anti-thymocyte globulin, then tacrolimus and steroids for about 3 years, was given to all recipients.

CDR3 size: 16 residues. The germline V gene has CDR1 MGHRA and CDR2 YSYEKL. Deletions cut 4 bases from V and 8 bases from J, with 20 bases between. Data came from immunoSEQ multiplex PCR; TCRdb stores just in-frame clones and leaves some out. The sample has around 13,000 clones, 74% seen once; the top ten hold over 7%. The authors processed graft tissue to release intraepithelial and lamina propria lymphocytes. The study, taken as a whole, reports: GvH clones detected in recipient marrow included some appearing first in ileum or blood.

The receptor was isolated from a human patient who received an intestinal transplant, so some T cells may come from the graft donor. The J gene is TRBJ2-2, the V gene TRBV4-1, with D maybe TRBD2 (6 bases). Sequencing was performed on ileum tissue, taken 16 days after intestinal transplant. CDR3 coding DNA: TGCGCCAGCAGCCTCACTGGGACTCCCTATGTTGGGGAGCTGTTTTTT. Its protein is CASSLTGTPYVGELFF.